One and the same sample provided the 18 T cell receptor beta chains below, sequenced in a study of siplizumab effects on memory and regulatory T cells. Libraries were prepared by immunoSEQ multiplex PCR; TCRdb keeps only in-frame clonotypes and omits some of them. The data show about 100,000 clones, with about 93% seen just once and approximately 0.6% held by the top ten. Material: Tregs sorted from blood. The receptor set was obtained from a human donor in good health.

The chain joins TRBV13 to TRBJ2-2, with TRBD2 matching over 13 bases. CDR3 length: 17 residues. Germline CDR1 reads PRHDT; CDR2 reads FYEKMQ (reference sequence). V shed 0 bases and J 6 bases; nucleotides not matched to a gene: 4. The CDR3 reads CASSLGLGLAGAGELFF. The CDR3 DNA reads as TGTGCCAGCAGCTTAGGCCTTGGACTAGCGGGAGCCGGGGAGCTGTTTTTT.

V and J are TRBV21-1 and TRBJ1-3. TRBV21-1 is tagged as a pseudogene. This CDR3 is built from 16 residues. CDR3 bases: TGTGCCAGCACCCGGACGGGGGGAAGGGGGGGAAACACCATATATTTT. This gives the protein CASTRTGGRGGNTIYF.

The rearrangement links TRBV11-3 to TRBJ1-1; D perhaps matches TRBD1 (5 bases). V shed 5 bases and J shed 3 bases, with 16 bases lying between them. The CDR3 loop spans 15 amino acids. Looked up from germline, CDR1 is SGHNT and CDR2 is YENEEA. The CDR3 nucleotides are TGTGCCAGCAGCCCGAAACGACAGAGAGACACTGAAGCTTTCTTT. It translates to CASSPKRQRDTEAFF.

The J gene is TRBJ2-7, the V gene TRBV30, with D perhaps TRBD1 or TRBD2 (5 bases each). The V end lost 2 bases, the J end lost 2 bases, and 13 bases lay between the germline ends. Germline CDR1 and CDR2: GTSNPN and SVGIG (reference sequence). This CDR3 comprises 14 residues. The CDR3 DNA reads TGTGCCTGGAGTCCGAGAGGGACCGCCTACGAGCAGTACTTC. It translates to CAWSPRGTAYEQYF. Full variable domain (missing parts from reference TRBV30 and TRBJ2-7): SQTIHQWPATLVQPVGSPLSLECTVEGTSNPNLYWYRQAAGRGLQLLFYSVGIGQISSEVPQNLSASRPQDRQFILSSKKLLLSDSGFYLCAWSPRGTAYEQYFGPGTRLTVT.

In DNA, the CDR3 is TGTGCCAGCAGCCAAGGTTGGGCGGAATCCTACGAGCAGTACTTC. Its translation is CASSQGWAESYEQYF. V and J are TRBV14 and TRBJ2-7; D not resolved. Germline CDR1 reads SGHDN; CDR2 reads FVKESK. Trimming left V 1 base short and J 1 base short, with 11 bases between. CDR3 length equals 15 residues. The entire variable domain, with the rest obtained from reference TRBV14 and TRBJ2-7, is as follows: EAGVTQFPSHSVIEKGQTVTLRCDPISGHDNLYWYRRVMGKEIKFLLHFVKESKQDESGMPNNRFLAERTGGTYSTLKVQPAELEDSGVYFCASSQGWAESYEQYFGPGTRLTVT.

This clone was detected only once. V and J are TRBV2 and TRBJ2-1; D unresolved. In germline, CDR1 is SNHLY, CDR2 FYNNEI. V gave up 6 bases and J gave up 5 bases, with 5 bases separating them. The CDR3 totals 11 residues. CDR3 DNA: TGTGCCAGCAGCGCCCACAATGAGCAGTTCTTC. Its protein product is CASSAHNEQFF.

In this sample, this clone turned up once. The chain recombines TRBV30 with TRBJ2-3; the D is unclear. From germline, CDR1 is GTSNPN and CDR2 SVGIG (reference sequence). The CDR3 is 12 amino acids. Deletions cut 0 bases from V and 4 bases from J, with 5 bases between. CDR3 protein: CAWSVHSDTQYF. CDR3 DNA: TGTGCCTGGAGTGTACATTCAGATACGCAGTATTTT.

The chain joins TRBV7-6 to TRBJ1-3; no clear D. The CDR3 contains 14 residues. Trimming removed 2 bases at V and 0 bases at J, with 5 bases between. CDR1 and CDR2 (germline): SGHVS, FNYEAQ. The CDR3 here is CASSLYSSGNTIYF. The CDR3 region has the DNA TGTGCCAGCAGCTTATACAGCTCTGGAAACACCATATATTTT.

A few counts support this clone. The chain links TRBV19 to TRBJ1-6; 10 bases are a match to TRBD1. Germline V gene data show CDR1 as LNHDA and CDR2 as SQIVND (reference sequence). The CDR3 consists of 15 residues. The V segment lost 5 bases and the J segment 7 bases; nucleotides outside the gene matches: 5. The CDR3 reads CASSPWGQGNSPLHF. CDR3 bases: TGTGCCAGTAGTCCCTGGGGACAGGGGAATTCACCCCTCCACTTT. The full variable domain, rest sourced from reference TRBV19 and TRBJ1-6, is DGGITQSPKYLFRKEGQNVTLSCEQNLNHDAMYWYRQDPGQGLRLIYYSQIVNDFQKGDIAEGYSVSREKKESFPLTVTSAQKNPTAFYLCASSPWGQGNSPLHFGNGTRLTVT.

V is TRBV5-1 and J is TRBJ2-3; the match to TRBD1 covers 9 bases. This CDR3 is built from 17 residues. Germline-derived CDR1 and CDR2 are SGHRS and YFSETQ. V lost 2 bases, J lost 2 bases, and 9 bases stayed unmatched. The CDR3 is CASSFQPQGAITDTQYF. CDR3 coding DNA: TGCGCCAGCAGCTTTCAGCCACAGGGGGCTATCACAGATACGCAGTATTTT.

This chain connects TRBV5-4 to TRBJ1-5; D is unresolved. The CDR3 length is 12 residues. CDR1 is SGHNT, CDR2 YYREEE, per germline (reference sequence). Trimming removed 5 bases from V and 7 bases from J, with 10 bases in between. In DNA, the CDR3 is TGTGCCAGCAGTCTTGATAGCCAGCCCCAGCATTTT. Translated, it gives CASSLDSQPQHF. The full variable domain, in which reference TRBV5-4 and TRBJ1-5 provide the parts outside the CDR3, is ETGVTQSPTHLIKTRGQQVTLRCSSQSGHNTVSWYQQALGQGPQFIFQYYREEENGRGNFPPRFSGLQFPNYSSELNVNALELDDSALYLCASSLDSQPQHFGDGTRLSIL.

The chain uses TRBV6-1 and TRBJ2-7, with 7 bases matching TRBD1. Germline loops: CDR1 MNHNS, CDR2 SASEGT. The V and J ends lost 4 bases and 5 bases, in that order; junction bases with no gene match: 5. The CDR3 contains 13 residues. The CDR3 protein is CASSAQGLHEQYF. Written as DNA, the CDR3 is TGTGCCAGCAGTGCACAGGGGCTGCACGAGCAGTACTTC.

A single count supports this clone. This chain uses TRBV11-3 with TRBJ2-5; D is ambiguous. The J call may be incorrect, as the DNA end agrees better with TRBJ2-7. The germline gives CDR1 SGHNT, CDR2 YENEEA. The CDR3 is made up of 13 amino acids. The CDR3 DNA reads TGTGCCAGCAGCGCCGGCTCTTTCTACGAGCAGTACTTC. This encodes CASSAGSFYEQYF.

The CDR3 coding sequence is TGTGCTAGTGGTTTGGTACCCGCCAGGGTAAGAATGAACACTGAAGCTTTCTTT. Its translation: CASGLVPARVRMNTEAFF. The genes are TRBV12-5 and TRBJ1-1, with a possible D match to TRBD1 (5 bases). V was clipped by 0 bases and J by 0 bases, with 17 bases between them. From germline, CDR1 is LGHNT and CDR2 FRNRAP. The CDR3 spans 18 residues.

The V call is TRBV4-1, the J call TRBJ2-1; 10 bases align to TRBD2. There are 17 residues in the CDR3. CDR1 and CDR2 from the germline V gene are MGHRA and YSYEKL. The junction had 11 bases not matched to a gene; V was cut back by 4 bases and J by 5 bases. The CDR3 coding sequence is TGCGCCAGCAGCCCTCGGGCTAGCGGGGGACTACACAATGAGCAGTTCTTC. Translating gives CASSPRASGGLHNEQFF.

Within the sample, this clone is medium-sized. This chain joins TRBV5-1 and TRBJ2-3, with unresolved D. Germline CDR1 and CDR2: SGHRS and YFSETQ. V was cut by 1 base and J by 1 base, with 4 bases left in between. The CDR3 is 13 residues long. The DNA for the CDR3 is TGCGCCAGCAGCTTGCAGGGCACAGATACGCAGTATTTT. Protein sequence: CASSLQGTDTQYF.

The J gene is TRBJ2-3, the V gene TRBV2; possibly TRBD1 for D (5 bases). This CDR3 contains 14 residues. The V gene lost 4 bases and the J gene lost 2 bases, with 10 bases spanning the gap. Germline CDR1 reads SNHLY; CDR2 reads FYNNEI. The CDR3 sequence: CASSAGIFTDTQYF. CDR3 DNA: TGTGCCAGCAGTGCAGGGATTTTCACAGATACGCAGTATTTT.

This sequence joins TRBV11-2 and TRBJ2-3, with TRBD2 matching 10 bases. V was pared by 4 bases and J by 2 bases, with 3 bases of the junction left unmatched. Germline CDR1 reads SGHAT; CDR2 reads FQNNGV. This CDR3 has 15 residues. CDR3 sequence: CASSSGLADTDTQYF. CDR3 nucleotides: TGTGCCAGCAGCTCCGGACTAGCGGACACAGATACGCAGTATTTT.